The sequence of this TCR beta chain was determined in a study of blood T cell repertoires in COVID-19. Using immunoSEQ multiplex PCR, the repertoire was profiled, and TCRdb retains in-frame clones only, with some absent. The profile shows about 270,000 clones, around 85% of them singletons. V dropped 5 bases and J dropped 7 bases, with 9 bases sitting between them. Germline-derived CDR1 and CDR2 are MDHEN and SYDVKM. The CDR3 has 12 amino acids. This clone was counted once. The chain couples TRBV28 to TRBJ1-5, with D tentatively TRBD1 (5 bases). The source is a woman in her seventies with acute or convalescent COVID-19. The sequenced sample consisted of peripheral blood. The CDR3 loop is CASSVQVQPQHF. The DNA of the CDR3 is TGTGCCAGCAGTGTACAGGTACAGCCCCAGCATTTT.